Detailed here is one T cell receptor (beta chain). The data belong to a study of blood T cells in healthy people across ages. Investigators took around 11 milliliters of peripheral blood from every donor. The second PCR ran roughly 6 to 12 cycles with a sample-barcoded 5' primer and J-beta primers. TCRdb ran MiXCR on the 5' RACE reads and lists one entry per CDR3 protein. The sample holds about 670,000 distinct CDR3 sequences, approximately 40% seen once. Material for sequencing was blood. The TCR originated in an elderly man in good health.

The CDR3 spells CASTSQPFASYEQYF. DNA of the CDR3: TGTGCCAGCACCTCTCAACCTTTTGCCTCCTACGAGCAGTACTTC. The chain joins TRBV28 to TRBJ2-7; D gene uncertain. The germline V gene encodes CDR1 MDHEN and CDR2 SYDVKM. Trimming took 7 bases from V and 0 from J, leaving 16 bases between them. This CDR3 contains 15 residues.